A selection of T cell receptor beta chains follows, all from one sample in a study of CD8 T cells in Susac syndrome. One entry per CDR3 protein, called by TCRdb with MiXCR from the immunoSEQ multiplex PCR reads. The sample includes 120,000 to 150,000 distinct CDR3 sequences, roughly 96% of them seen just once. Source material: CD4+ T cells from PBMCs. The receptors were gathered from a human donor with multiple sclerosis. Both conserved end residues are trimmed from each CDR3. Fields, in order: J gene, V gene, D gene, CDR3 protein. A D gene is named only where the DNA matches it firmly.

TRBJ2-1	TRBV7-9	TRBD2	ASSLEASGTEQF
TRBJ2-7	TRBV29-1	.	SVGFDEQY
TRBJ2-7	TRBV29-1	.	SVESAGSYEQY
TRBJ2-5	TRBV12-3/TRBV12-4	TRBD1	ATRDRKETQY
TRBJ1-6	TRBV3-1	TRBD1	ASSQGQGARGSPLH
TRBJ2-7	TRBV12-3/TRBV12-4	.	ASSLSGFGSRFDEQY
TRBJ2-7	TRBV15	.	ATSVKRGEFYEQY
TRBJ2-5	TRBV9	.	ASSVAGNQETQY
TRBJ2-1	TRBV29-1	TRBD2	SVEDPGLASF
TRBJ2-7	TRBV27	TRBD2	ASSSTTSGSYEQY
TRBJ1-2	TRBV30	TRBD1	AWGLPPDRGFYGYT
TRBJ2-4	TRBV7-2	.	ASSRPLTENIQY
TRBJ1-5	TRBV9	TRBD1	ASSPTDRGNQPQH
TRBJ2-1	TRBV20-1	.	SARRGGVQPNNEQF
TRBJ2-5	TRBV25-1	.	ASSEHPLGSQY
TRBJ2-5	TRBV9	TRBD2	ASSEGTSETQY
TRBJ2-3	TRBV5-6	.	ASSLAVGQGSDTQY
TRBJ2-6	TRBV7-2	.	ASSLNRPGSSGANVLT
TRBJ2-1	TRBV5-8	.	ASSLGQLLYNEQF
TRBJ1-6	TRBV6-2/TRBV6-3	.	ASAGATSSPLH
TRBJ2-7	TRBV6-5	.	ASREGGYSYEQY
TRBJ2-7	TRBV29-1	.	SVASSSYEQY
TRBJ2-7	TRBV6-5	.	ASSYSRALHYEQY
TRBJ1-5	TRBV28	.	ASWGPLGHQH
TRBJ1-5	TRBV20-1	.	SAPRGGSGNQPQH
TRBJ1-1	TRBV2	.	ASRGQVLNTEAF
TRBJ2-5	TRBV9	TRBD2	ASSVGVVSGGKTQY
TRBJ1-4	TRBV30	TRBD1	AWGQGGEKLF
TRBJ1-1	TRBV27	.	ASSATTVYTEAF
TRBJ2-7	TRBV28	TRBD2	ASSSRGLAGTYEQY
TRBJ2-2	TRBV19	.	ASSIDHPGELF
TRBJ2-3	TRBV6-2/TRBV6-3	.	ASSWTTSTDTQY
TRBJ1-5	TRBV29-1	TRBD1	SVNLQGIEQPQH
TRBJ2-5	TRBV4-3	TRBD1	ASSQRPLRTGGETQY
TRBJ2-7	TRBV18	.	ASSLASDGPSVGQY
TRBJ1-1	TRBV12-3/TRBV12-4	.	ASSPRGGTEAF
TRBJ1-1	TRBV9	.	ASSVGVLGSEAF
TRBJ2-7	TRBV5-6	TRBD1	ASGRRQGGSYEQY
TRBJ2-2	TRBV3-1	TRBD2	ASRRAMGLAGLTGELF
TRBJ2-4	TRBV30	.	AWSVGAQGGKNIQY
TRBJ2-5	TRBV2	.	ASATSLETQY
TRBJ1-5	TRBV2	.	ASRSGTISNQPQH
TRBJ2-1	TRBV3-1	.	ASGQRGALGNEQF
TRBJ1-2	TRBV27	.	ASSFLGGADYGYT
TRBJ1-6	TRBV6-2/TRBV6-3	.	ASRRPGLGVDSPLH
TRBJ1-1	TRBV20-1	.	SGQDMNTEAF